The 19 T cell receptor beta chains below all came from one sample that was sequenced in a study of T cell responses to AZD1222 COVID-19 vaccine. The protocol was immunoSEQ multiplex PCR, while the TCRdb copy is restricted to in-frame clones and leaves out a portion. The table has 90,000 to 110,000 clones, over 75% seen once. Here the sequenced sample was peripheral blood, taken on day 0 of AZD1222 vaccination. The origin of the receptors is an adult in good health.

The chain links TRBV6-5 to TRBJ1-1; TRBD1 agrees at 8 bases. The J segment lost 7 bases and the V segment lost 0 bases, leaving 7 bases of the junction unmatched. CDR3 length equals 15 residues. Germline CDR1 is MNHEY and CDR2 is SVGAGI. CDR3 nucleotide sequence: TGTGCCAGCAGTTACTCTGGGGACAGGAGTGATGAAGCTTTCTTT. Residues: CASSYSGDRSDEAFF.

The table lists this clone with a count of one. This chain links TRBV4-2 with TRBJ2-1; D is unresolved. Trimming left V 0 bases short and J 0 bases short, with 15 bases between. Germline assignment: CDR1 LGHNA and CDR2 YNFKEQ. The CDR3 is 18 amino acids. This chain's CDR3 is CASSQDYFLASSYNEQFF. The CDR3 DNA is TGTGCCAGCAGCCAAGATTACTTCCTCGCGAGCTCCTACAATGAGCAGTTCTTC.

J is TRBJ2-3 and V is TRBV7-3; unclear D gene. Trimming took off 1 base at V and 5 bases at J, with 7 bases between the two ends. Germline loops: CDR1 SGHTA, CDR2 FQGTGA. The CDR3 is 13 residues long. Here the CDR3 reads CASSLNQGDTQYF. For the CDR3, the DNA is TGTGCCAGCAGCTTAAACCAAGGAGATACGCAGTATTTT.

The V call is TRBV5-6, the J call TRBJ1-1; weak D call: TRBD1 (6 bases). With 0 bases removed from V and 1 base from J, the gap between germline ends came to 10 bases. CDR3 length: 15 residues. Germline V CDR1 and CDR2: SGHDT, YYEEEE. CDR3 residues: CASSLEGGKNTEAFF. As DNA, the CDR3 is TGTGCCAGCAGCTTGGAAGGGGGGAAGAACACTGAAGCTTTCTTT.

The DNA for the CDR3 is TGTGCCAGCAGCCCTAAAAGCCGACTAGCGGGACAGTATTTT. Translating it yields CASSPKSRLAGQYF. The chain couples TRBV3-1 (or the pseudogene TRBV3-2) to TRBJ2-3; TRBD2 aligns across 11 bases. Per the germline V gene, CDR1 is LGHDT and CDR2 is YNNKEL (reference sequence). Trimming removed 4 bases from V and 12 bases from J; junction bases left unmatched: 9. The CDR3 covers 14 residues.

The chain uses TRBV6-6 and TRBJ2-7, with TRBD1 identical over 10 bases. The CDR3 is 14 amino acids. The germline V gene has CDR1 MNHNY and CDR2 SVGAGI (reference sequence). V gave up 2 bases and J gave up 6 bases; unmatched junction bases: 4. The CDR3 here is CASSYRQGAGEQYF. As DNA, the CDR3 is TGTGCCAGCAGTTACCGACAGGGGGCTGGCGAGCAGTACTTC.

The V call is TRBV3-1 (or the pseudogene TRBV3-2), the J call TRBJ2-1, with 10 bases identical to TRBD2. CDR3 size: 18 residues. With V trimmed by 1 base and J by 5 bases, 11 bases remained unmatched. Germline CDR1 reads LGHDT; CDR2 reads YNNKEL (reference sequence). CDR3 in amino acids: CASSQVGGAGGGDNEQFF. The CDR3 bases are TGTGCCAGCAGCCAAGTGGGTGGAGCGGGAGGGGGCGACAATGAGCAGTTCTTC.

The rearrangement uses TRBV11-2 and TRBJ2-5, with a weak D call TRBD1 (5 bases). V lost 2 bases and J 4 bases, leaving 8 bases between the germline ends. The CDR3 is 13 residues long. The germline V gene has CDR1 SGHAT and CDR2 FQNNGV. In nucleotides, the CDR3 is TGTGCCAGCAGCTTATCAGACAGAGAGACCCAGTACTTC. Protein: CASSLSDRETQYF.

This chain links TRBV3-1 (or the pseudogene TRBV3-2) with TRBJ2-7; the D gene is possibly TRBD1 (6 bases). This CDR3 spans 16 amino acids. V shed 3 bases and J shed 4 bases, with 19 bases lying between them. CDR1 is LGHDT, CDR2 YNNKEL, per germline (reference sequence). This CDR3 reads CASSQSGDTLSYEQYF. CDR3 DNA sequence: TGTGCCAGCAGCCAGTCTGGGGACACTCTATCGTACGAGCAGTACTTC.

The rearrangement joins TRBV4-1 to TRBJ2-7, with D possibly TRBD1 on 7 matching bases. Trimming pared 3 bases from V and 2 bases from J, leaving 17 bases between. The CDR3 is made up of 16 amino acids. Germline V CDR1 and CDR2: MGHRA, YSYEKL. CDR3 protein: CASSQEDRAGTYEQYF. In DNA form, the CDR3 reads TGCGCCAGCAGCCAGGAAGACAGGGCGGGAACCTACGAGCAGTACTTC.

The chain couples TRBV13 to TRBJ2-1; TRBD2 matches at 7 bases. This CDR3 is 15 amino acids long. J was trimmed by 8 bases and V by 8 bases; bases with no gene match: 15. Germline-derived CDR1 and CDR2 are PRHDT and FYEKMQ (reference sequence). CDR3 amino acids: CASGEGLGVWDEQFF. The CDR3 nucleotides read TGTGCCAGCGGGGAAGGACTAGGGGTTTGGGATGAGCAGTTCTTC.

CDR3 protein: CASSLAPSHYGYTF. DNA of the CDR3: TGTGCCAGCAGCTTGGCTCCGAGCCACTATGGCTACACCTTC. The chain is built from TRBV5-4 and TRBJ1-2; D remains ambiguous. V dropped 0 bases and J dropped 3 bases, with 9 bases sitting between them. Germline V gene lookup returns CDR1 SGHNT and CDR2 YYREEE (reference sequence). The CDR3 totals 14 residues.

This CDR3 reads CASSPEPGRYGYTF. The DNA of the CDR3 is TGTGCCAGCAGCCCCGAGCCAGGGCGCTATGGCTACACCTTC. This rearrangement joins TRBV7-2 to TRBJ1-2; TRBD1 might be the D (5 bases). This CDR3 spans 14 amino acids. Germline V gives CDR1 SGHTA, CDR2 FQGNSA. Trimming pared 5 bases from V and 4 bases from J, leaving 14 bases between.

The chain links TRBV5-8 to TRBJ2-7; D is ambiguous. The germline V gene encodes CDR1 SGHTS and CDR2 YDEGEE. CDR3 length: 14 amino acids. The V gene lost 2 bases and the J gene lost 6 bases, with 15 bases spanning the gap. Here the CDR3 DNA reads TGTGCCAGCAGCTTTGGAGATCCCGATTGCGAGCAGTACTTC. Amino acid sequence: CASSFGDPDCEQYF.

As to this clone: The sample holds other DNA sequences that translate to the same CDR3. V usage is TRBV2 and J usage is TRBJ1-2, with D possibly TRBD1 on 5 matching bases. There are 13 residues in the CDR3. The germline V and J ends were trimmed by 6 bases and 2 bases, with 10 bases remaining between them. Per the germline V gene, CDR1 is SNHLY and CDR2 is FYNNEI. CDR3 residues: CASSGTGNYGYTF. As DNA, the CDR3 is TGTGCCAGCAGCGGGACCGGGAACTATGGCTACACCTTC.

Only one count was recorded for this clone. The rearrangement links TRBV29-1 to TRBJ2-5; 14 bases are shared with TRBD2. The ends lost 7 bases at V and 5 bases at J; junction bases unmatched: 9. The CDR3 is 15 residues long. The germline gives CDR1 SQVTM, CDR2 ANQGSEA. This chain's CDR3 is CSADLTSGGAETQYF. The CDR3 nucleotides are TGCAGCGCCGATCTGACTAGCGGGGGGGCTGAGACCCAGTACTTC.

This chain uses TRBV10-3 with TRBJ1-5, with 10 bases aligning to TRBD1. After removal of 6 bases from V and 9 bases from J, the junction contained 5 bases not matched to a gene. Germline assignment: CDR1 ENHRY and CDR2 SYGVKD. The CDR3 sequence is 13 residues long. The CDR3 loop is CAIREGQGRPQHF. CDR3 nucleotide sequence: TGTGCCATCAGGGAGGGACAGGGGCGGCCCCAGCATTTT.

The chain carries TRBV20-1 and TRBJ1-2; a possible D gene is TRBD1 (5 bases). The CDR3 sequence is 14 residues long. Looked up from germline, CDR1 is DFQATT and CDR2 is SNEGSKA (reference sequence). V lost 3 bases and J 4 bases, leaving 15 bases between the germline ends. The CDR3 DNA sequence: TGCAGTGCTAGTAGGCGGGGGTATGGCTATGGCTACACCTTC. Protein: CSASRRGYGYGYTF.

This clone was counted once. The chain recombines TRBV5-4 with TRBJ1-4, with 9 bases fitting TRBD1. Per the germline V gene, CDR1 is SGHNT and CDR2 is YYREEE (reference sequence). The CDR3 spans 14 residues. J gave up 8 bases and V 2 bases, and 4 bases lay outside the gene matches. The CDR3 is CASSLGGTGEKLFF. The DNA of the CDR3 is TGTGCCAGCAGCTTAGGAGGGACAGGGGAAAAACTGTTTTTT.